Each of the 10 T cell receptor beta chains below was sequenced from the same sample in a study of cytotoxic CD8 clonotypes in ibrutinib-treated CLL. Clones were read by immunoSEQ multiplex PCR, and TCRdb kept only the in-frame ones, dropping some. The sample includes 68,000 or so clones, around 65% of them seen just once. Here the sequenced sample was PBMCs, taken after 12 months of ibrutinib treatment. The receptors were sampled from a human donor with chronic lymphocytic leukemia.

The genes are TRBV2 and TRBJ1-6; 8 bases map to TRBD1. Trimming removed 7 bases from V and 9 bases from J; junction bases left unmatched: 5. The CDR3 sequence is 13 residues long. Germline values: CDR1 SNHLY, CDR2 FYNNEI. This CDR3 reads CASTLGTGSPLHF. In DNA form, the CDR3 reads TGTGCCAGCACATTGGGGACAGGTTCACCCCTCCACTTT.

This clone was seen just once. J is TRBJ2-7 and V is TRBV6-9; a possible D gene is TRBD1 (6 bases). Germline-derived CDR1 and CDR2 are MNHGY and SVAAGI. The CDR3 loop spans 14 amino acids. V dropped 2 bases and J dropped 5 bases, with 13 bases sitting between them. The CDR3 protein is CASSYPRGRHEQYF. CDR3 sequence (DNA): TGTGCCAGCAGTTATCCCAGGGGTCGTCACGAGCAGTACTTC.

The chain is built from TRBV2 and TRBJ2-6; TRBD1 matches 7 bases. The junction had 7 bases not matched to a gene; V was cut back by 5 bases and J by 0 bases. The CDR3 has 17 residues. Germline lookup yields CDR1 SNHLY and CDR2 FYNNEI. The CDR3 bases are TGTGCCAGCAGTCTGGGACAGATTAACTCTGGGGCCAACGTCCTGACTTTC. Protein: CASSLGQINSGANVLTF.

The V gene is TRBV27, the J gene TRBJ2-2; maybe TRBD2 (5 bases). V dropped 5 bases and J dropped 0 bases, with 16 bases sitting between them. This CDR3 spans 17 amino acids. The germline CDR1 and CDR2 sequences are MNHEY and SMNVEV (reference sequence). CDR3 amino acids: CASSPFGLAPNTGELFF. In DNA form, the CDR3 reads TGTGCCAGCAGTCCCTTTGGTCTAGCCCCGAACACCGGGGAGCTGTTTTTT.

This clone was detected only a few times. J is TRBJ1-1 and V is TRBV30; 9 bases are shared with TRBD1. This CDR3 contains 13 residues. Germline assignment: CDR1 GTSNPN and CDR2 SVGIG (reference sequence). Germline trimming cut 6 bases from V and 4 bases from J; bases unmatched to any gene: 6. This chain's CDR3 is CACYRGPGTEAFF. The DNA of the CDR3 is TGTGCCTGTTACAGGGGGCCGGGCACTGAAGCTTTCTTT.

The chain joins TRBV5-1 to TRBJ2-7, with D perhaps matching TRBD2 (7 bases). V lost 3 bases to trimming and J lost 4 bases, with 23 bases between them. There are 17 residues in the CDR3. Germline V lookup: CDR1 SGHRS, CDR2 YFSETQ. The CDR3 sequence: CASSWGGSPSPLYEQYF. CDR3 DNA sequence: TGCGCCAGCAGCTGGGGGGGCAGCCCCTCTCCCCTTTACGAGCAGTACTTC.

V gene TRBV9 combines with J gene TRBJ2-5; D possibly corresponds to TRBD1 (6 bases). V lost 0 bases, J lost 4 bases, and 13 bases lay in between. The CDR3 is made up of 15 amino acids. Germline V gene lookup returns CDR1 SGDLS and CDR2 YYNGEE. The CDR3 loop reads CASSVDSGRGETQYF. CDR3 sequence (DNA): TGTGCCAGCAGCGTAGACTCCGGCAGGGGAGAGACCCAGTACTTC.

The rearrangement uses TRBV19 and TRBJ2-7, with 7 bases matching TRBD1. V dropped 6 bases and J dropped 5; count of bases not matched to a gene: 10. The CDR3 is made up of 14 amino acids. Germline lookup yields CDR1 LNHDA and CDR2 SQIVND (reference sequence). The CDR3 protein is CASSPRTGANEQYF. The CDR3 DNA sequence: TGTGCCAGTAGCCCGCGCACAGGGGCCAACGAGCAGTACTTC.

The chain employs TRBV30 and TRBJ1-6; D is unclear. With 1 base removed from V and 0 bases from J, the gap between germline ends came to 4 bases. Germline V gene lookup returns CDR1 GTSNPN and CDR2 SVGIG (reference sequence). The CDR3 extends over 14 amino acids. The CDR3 loop reads CAWSGPSYNSPLHF. Here the CDR3 DNA reads TGTGCCTGGAGTGGACCCTCCTATAATTCACCCCTCCACTTT.

The genes are TRBV2 and TRBJ1-1; 8 bases are a match to TRBD1. Looked up from germline, CDR1 is SNHLY and CDR2 is FYNNEI. Trimming removed 5 bases from V and 6 bases from J; junction bases left unmatched: 8. This CDR3 is built from 14 residues. The chain's CDR3 is CASSKDTGGAEAFF. In DNA form, the CDR3 reads TGTGCCAGCAGTAAGGATACAGGGGGTGCTGAAGCTTTCTTT.